This T cell receptor (beta chain) was documented in a study of cytomegalovirus exposure and HLA in healthy donors. Study conclusions and caveats: Indistinguishability led to the exclusion of some V segments, TRBV6-2 and TRBV6-3 included.

Concerning this clone: As yet, its antigen is unknown.

Primers: 60 Vbeta forward and 13 Jbeta reverse. Data came from immunoSEQ multiplex PCR; TCRdb stores just in-frame clones and leaves some out. The sample lists more than 85,000 clones, 73% occurring once. CDR1 and CDR2 from the germline V gene are MNHEY and SVGAGI. Trimming pared 0 bases from V and 3 bases from J, leaving 9 bases between. The CDR3 totals 15 residues. The source of this sequence is a middle-aged man in good health and CMV-seronegative. Sequences were obtained from PBMCs. V gene TRBV6-5 combines with J gene TRBJ2-1; D may be TRBD1 (6 bases). CDR3 region: CASSYSTGYYNEQFF. In nucleotides, the CDR3 is TGTGCCAGCAGTTACTCGACAGGCTACTACAATGAGCAGTTCTTC.